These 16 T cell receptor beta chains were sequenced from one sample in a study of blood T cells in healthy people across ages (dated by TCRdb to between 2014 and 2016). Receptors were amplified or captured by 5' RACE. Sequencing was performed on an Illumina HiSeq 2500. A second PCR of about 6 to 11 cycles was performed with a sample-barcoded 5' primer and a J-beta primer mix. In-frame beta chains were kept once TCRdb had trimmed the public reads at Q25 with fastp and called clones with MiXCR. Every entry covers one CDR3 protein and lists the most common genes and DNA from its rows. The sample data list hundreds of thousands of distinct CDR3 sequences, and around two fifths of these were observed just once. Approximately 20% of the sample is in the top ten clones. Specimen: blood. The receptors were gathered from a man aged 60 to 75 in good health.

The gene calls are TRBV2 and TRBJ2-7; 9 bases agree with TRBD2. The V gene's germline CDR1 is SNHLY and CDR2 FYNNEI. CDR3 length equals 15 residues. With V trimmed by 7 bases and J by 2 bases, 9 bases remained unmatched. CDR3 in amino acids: CASTVQRGAAYEQYF. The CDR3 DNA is TGTGCCAGCACAGTCCAGCGGGGGGCCGCCTACGAGCAGTACTTC.

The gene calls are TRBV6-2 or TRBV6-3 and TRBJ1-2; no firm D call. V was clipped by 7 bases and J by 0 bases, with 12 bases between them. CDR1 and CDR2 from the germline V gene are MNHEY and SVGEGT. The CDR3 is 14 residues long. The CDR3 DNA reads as TGTGCCAGCATCCCTCGCAGAACTAACTATGGCTACACCTTC. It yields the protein CASIPRRTNYGYTF.

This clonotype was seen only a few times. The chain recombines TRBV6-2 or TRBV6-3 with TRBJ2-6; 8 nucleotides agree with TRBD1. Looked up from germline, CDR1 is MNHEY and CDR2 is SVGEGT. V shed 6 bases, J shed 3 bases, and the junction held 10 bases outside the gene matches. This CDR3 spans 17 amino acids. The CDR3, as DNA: TGTGCCAGCAGAAGGACAGGGACTGTTTTTGGGGCCAACGTCCTGACTTTC. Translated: CASRRTGTVFGANVLTF.

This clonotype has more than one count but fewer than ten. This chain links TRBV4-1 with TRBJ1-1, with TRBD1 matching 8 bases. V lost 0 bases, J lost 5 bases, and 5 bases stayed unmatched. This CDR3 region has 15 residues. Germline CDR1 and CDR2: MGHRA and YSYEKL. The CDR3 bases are TGCGCCAGCAGCCAAGATTACAGGGGGTGGACTGAAGCTTTCTTT. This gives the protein CASSQDYRGWTEAFF.

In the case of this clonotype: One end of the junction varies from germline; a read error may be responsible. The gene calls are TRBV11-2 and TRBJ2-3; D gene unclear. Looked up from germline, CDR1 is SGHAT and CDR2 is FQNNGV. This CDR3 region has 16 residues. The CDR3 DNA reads TGTGCCGGCAGCTTAGATGCAGCCCTGGCTGGAGATACGCAGTATTTT. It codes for CAGSLDAALAGDTQYF.

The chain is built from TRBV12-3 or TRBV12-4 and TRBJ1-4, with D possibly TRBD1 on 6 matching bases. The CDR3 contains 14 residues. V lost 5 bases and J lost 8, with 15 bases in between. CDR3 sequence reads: CASSRKGGREKLFF. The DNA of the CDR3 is TGTGCCAGCAGTCGAAAGGGGGGGAGAGAAAAACTGTTTTTT.

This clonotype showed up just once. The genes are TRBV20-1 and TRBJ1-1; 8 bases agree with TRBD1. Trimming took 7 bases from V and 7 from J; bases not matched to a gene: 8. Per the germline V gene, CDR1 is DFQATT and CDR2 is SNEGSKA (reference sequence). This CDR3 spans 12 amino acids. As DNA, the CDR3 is TGCAGTGGACACTCAGGGGGCGTTGAAGCTTTCTTT. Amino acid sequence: CSGHSGGVEAFF.

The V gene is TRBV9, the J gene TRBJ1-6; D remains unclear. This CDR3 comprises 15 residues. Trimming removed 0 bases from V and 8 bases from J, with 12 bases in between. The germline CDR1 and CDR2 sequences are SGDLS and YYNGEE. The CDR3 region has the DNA TGTGCCAGCAGCGTAGACCACAATGCGGATTCACCCCTCCACTTT. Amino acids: CASSVDHNADSPLHF.

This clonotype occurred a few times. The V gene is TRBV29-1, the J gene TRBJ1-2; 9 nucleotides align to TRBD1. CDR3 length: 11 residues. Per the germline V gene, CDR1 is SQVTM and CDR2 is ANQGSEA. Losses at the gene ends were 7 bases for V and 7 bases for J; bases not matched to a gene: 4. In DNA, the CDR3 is TGCAGCGCCGGGACAGGGTTTGGCTACACCTTC. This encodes CSAGTGFGYTF.

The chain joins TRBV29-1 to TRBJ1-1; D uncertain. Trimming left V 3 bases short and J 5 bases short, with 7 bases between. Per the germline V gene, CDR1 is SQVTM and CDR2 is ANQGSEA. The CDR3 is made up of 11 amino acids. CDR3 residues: CSVDRPTEAFF. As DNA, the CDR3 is TGCAGCGTTGATAGGCCGACTGAAGCTTTCTTT.

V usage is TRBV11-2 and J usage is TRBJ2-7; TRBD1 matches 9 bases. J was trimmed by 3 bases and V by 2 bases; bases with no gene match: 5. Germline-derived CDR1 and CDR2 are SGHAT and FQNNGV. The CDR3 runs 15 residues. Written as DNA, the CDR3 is TGTGCCAGCAGCTTACTTGGGACAGGGTTCTACGAGCAGTACTTC. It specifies CASSLLGTGFYEQYF. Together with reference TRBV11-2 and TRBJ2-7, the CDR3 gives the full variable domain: EAGVAQSPRYKIIEKRQSVAFWCNPISGHATLYWYQQILGQGPKLLIQFQNNGVVDDSQLPKDRFSAERLKGVDSTLKIQPAKLEDSAVYLCASSLLGTGFYEQYFGPGTRLTVT.

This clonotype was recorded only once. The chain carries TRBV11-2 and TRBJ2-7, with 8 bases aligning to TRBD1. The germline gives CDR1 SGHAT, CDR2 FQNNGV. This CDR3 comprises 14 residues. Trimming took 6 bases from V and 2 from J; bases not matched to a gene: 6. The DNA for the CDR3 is TGTGCCAGCAGAGGACGGGACAGGCCCTACGAGCAGTACTTC. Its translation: CASRGRDRPYEQYF.

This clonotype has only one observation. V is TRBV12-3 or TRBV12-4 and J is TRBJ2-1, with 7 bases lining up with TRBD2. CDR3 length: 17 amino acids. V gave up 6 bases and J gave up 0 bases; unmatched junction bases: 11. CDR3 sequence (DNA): TGTGCCAGCAGCCCCCGGGGCGGCGGGAGCTCCTACAATGAGCAGTTCTTC. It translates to CASSPRGGGSSYNEQFF.

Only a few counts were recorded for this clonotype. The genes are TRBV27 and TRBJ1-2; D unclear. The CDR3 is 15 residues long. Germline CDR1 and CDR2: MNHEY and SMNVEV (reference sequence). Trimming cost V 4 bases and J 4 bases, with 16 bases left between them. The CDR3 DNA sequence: TGTGCCAGCAGTTCCTCTCAGGCAATCCGCTATGGCTACACCTTC. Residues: CASSSSQAIRYGYTF.

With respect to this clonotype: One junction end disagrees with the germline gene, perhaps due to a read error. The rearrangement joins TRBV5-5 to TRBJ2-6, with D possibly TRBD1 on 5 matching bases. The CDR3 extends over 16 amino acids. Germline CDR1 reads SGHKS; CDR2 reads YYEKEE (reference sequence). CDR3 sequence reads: CASSLQRTSGANVQTF. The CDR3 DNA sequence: TGTGCCAGCAGCTTGCAGAGGACCTCTGGGGCCAACGTCCAGACTTTC.

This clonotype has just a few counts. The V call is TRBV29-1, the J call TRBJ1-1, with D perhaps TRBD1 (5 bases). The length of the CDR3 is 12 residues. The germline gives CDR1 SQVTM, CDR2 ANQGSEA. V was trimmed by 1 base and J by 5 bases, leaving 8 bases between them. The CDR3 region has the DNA TGCAGCGTTGAAGGGGGGAGAACTGAAGCTTTCTTT. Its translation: CSVEGGRTEAFF.